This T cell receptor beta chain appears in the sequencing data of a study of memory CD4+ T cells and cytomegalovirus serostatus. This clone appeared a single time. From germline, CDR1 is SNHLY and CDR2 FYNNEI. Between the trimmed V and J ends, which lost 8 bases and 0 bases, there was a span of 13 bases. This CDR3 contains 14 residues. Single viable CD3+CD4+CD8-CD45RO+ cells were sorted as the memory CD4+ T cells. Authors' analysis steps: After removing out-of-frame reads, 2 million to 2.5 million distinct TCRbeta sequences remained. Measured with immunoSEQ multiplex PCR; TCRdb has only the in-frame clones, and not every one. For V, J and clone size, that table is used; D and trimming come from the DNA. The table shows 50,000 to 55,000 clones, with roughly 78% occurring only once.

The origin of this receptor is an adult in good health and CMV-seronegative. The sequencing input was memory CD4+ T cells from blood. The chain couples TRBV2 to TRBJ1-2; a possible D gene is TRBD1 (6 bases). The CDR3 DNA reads TGTGCCAGCCTAAGGGGGGCCGCTAACTATGGCTACACCTTC. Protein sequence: CASLRGAANYGYTF.